The 17 T cell receptor beta chains in this list originate from one sample, sequenced in a study of T cells in Graves' hyperthyroidism and ophthalmopathy. RNA transcripts gave rise to amplified TCR beta CDR3 regions. The study used the HTBI primer set for a first-round RT-PCR of the TCR CDR3. MiXCR was run by TCRdb on the multiplex PCR reads, yielding one entry per CDR3 protein. The data contain 370,000 or so distinct CDR3 sequences, around 14% of them singletons. Input material: blood. Receptors were obtained from a woman aged 18-35 years with Graves' hyperthyroidism that later progressed to Graves' ophthalmopathy.

The chain employs TRBV6-1 and TRBJ2-7; D is unclear. With 8 bases removed from V and 3 bases from J, the gap between germline ends came to 26 bases. The CDR3 has 17 residues. The germline V gene encodes CDR1 MNHNS and CDR2 SASEGT. The CDR3 reads CASPEVLRGLGIYEQYF. The CDR3 DNA reads TGTGCCAGCCCCGAGGTTCTTCGAGGATTGGGAATCTACGAGCAGTACTTC.

This clonotype was seen at least ten times. The chain joins TRBV30 to TRBJ1-1, with no clear D. The V gene lost 2 bases and the J gene lost 2 bases, with 12 bases spanning the gap. The CDR3 contains 14 residues. The germline gives CDR1 GTSNPN, CDR2 SVGIG (reference sequence). The CDR3 bases are TGTGCCTGGAGTCCTGGTGATATCAACACTGAAGCTTTCTTT. Its translation is CAWSPGDINTEAFF. Full variable domain (rest looked up from reference TRBV30 and TRBJ1-1): SQTIHQWPATLVQPVGSPLSLECTVEGTSNPNLYWYRQAAGRGLQLLFYSVGIGQISSEVPQNLSASRPQDRQFILSSKKLLLSDSGFYLCAWSPGDINTEAFFGQGTRLTVV.

This clonotype was detected a few times. J is TRBJ2-1 and V is TRBV10-2, with TRBD2 matching over 14 bases. Germline CDR1 reads WSHSY; CDR2 reads SAAADI. Unmatched junction bases numbered 5, after V lost 7 bases and J lost 6 bases. This CDR3 comprises 15 residues. Written as DNA, the CDR3 is TGCGCCAGCATGACTAGCGGGAGGGCTTTCAATGAGCAGTTCTTC. It specifies CASMTSGRAFNEQFF.

The J gene is TRBJ2-1, the V gene TRBV27; 10 bases map to TRBD1. The germline gives CDR1 MNHEY, CDR2 SMNVEV (reference sequence). V lost 2 bases to trimming and J lost 10 bases; unmatched junction nucleotides: 14. CDR3 length: 17 amino acids. As DNA, the CDR3 is TGTGCCAGCAGTTTAATTATTGGGACAGGGGAATTCAGGGAGCAGTTCTTC. This translates into CASSLIIGTGEFREQFF.

This clonotype was seen more than once but under ten times. The V and J genes are TRBV20-1 and TRBJ1-5; D gene ambiguous. Per germline, CDR1 DFQATT and CDR2 SNEGSKA (reference sequence). V lost 1 base and J 2 bases, leaving 9 bases between the germline ends. This CDR3 has 14 residues. CDR3 coding DNA: TGCAGTGCTAGAGCGTTTTCGGGCAATCAGCCCCAGCATTTT. Translated, it gives CSARAFSGNQPQHF.

This chain joins TRBV4-1 and TRBJ2-7; tentative D call: TRBD1 (6 bases). The CDR3 has 13 residues. Trimming took 1 base from V and 3 from J, leaving 7 bases between them. CDR1 is MGHRA and CDR2 is YSYEKL in the germline V gene. The CDR3 DNA is TGCGCCAGCAGCCAAGCACAGGGCTACGAGCAGTACTTC. Protein product: CASSQAQGYEQYF.

V usage is TRBV5-1 and J usage is TRBJ1-1; a weak D match, TRBD1 (5 bases). Between the trimmed V and J ends, which lost 5 bases and 3 bases, there was a span of 17 bases. The CDR3 runs to 15 residues. From germline, CDR1 is SGHRS and CDR2 YFSETQ. CDR3 sequence reads: CASRRTGTQYTEAFF. DNA for the CDR3: TGCGCCAGCAGGAGAACCGGGACGCAGTACACTGAAGCTTTCTTT.

To note about this clonotype: One end of the junction is discordant with germline, which a read error may explain. The chain carries TRBV7-7 and TRBJ2-1; possibly TRBD2 for D (6 bases). This CDR3 has 16 amino acids. CDR1 is SSHAT and CDR2 is FNYEAQ in the germline V gene (reference sequence). The CDR3: CASSDNPGDQYNEQFF. Here the CDR3 DNA reads TGTGCTAGCAGCGATAATCCGGGAGACCAGTACAATGAGCAGTTCTTC. Combining the CDR3 with reference TRBV7-7 and TRBJ2-1 gives the whole variable domain GAGVSQSPRYKVTKRGQDVTLRCDPISSHATLYWYQQALGQGPEFLTYFNYEAQPDKSGLPSDRFSAERPEGSISTLTIQRTEQRDSAMYRCASSDNPGDQYNEQFFGPGTRLTVL.

CDR3: CASSLVPGSWPNTGELFF. The CDR3 nucleotides are TGTGCCAGCAGTTTAGTTCCAGGGAGCTGGCCGAACACCGGGGAGCTGTTTTTT. This chain joins TRBV27 and TRBJ2-2; D possibly uses TRBD1 or TRBD2 (5 bases each). The CDR3 consists of 18 residues. Germline V gene lookup returns CDR1 MNHEY and CDR2 SMNVEV (reference sequence). Trimming stripped 2 bases from V and 0 bases from J, with 16 bases between.

This clonotype has just a few counts. The CDR3, as DNA: TGTGCCAGCAGATCCTGGACAGATAACACCGGGGAGCTGTTTTTT. This codes for CASRSWTDNTGELFF. The chain links TRBV6-1 to TRBJ2-2; perhaps TRBD1 as D (6 bases). Germline V CDR1 and CDR2: MNHNS, SASEGT. V was trimmed by 6 bases and J by 2 bases, leaving 13 bases between them. CDR3 length: 15 amino acids.

This clonotype was seen ten or more times. V and J are TRBV6-5 and TRBJ2-3, with 15 bases fitting TRBD2. With 0 bases clipped from V and 6 bases from J, the junction kept 4 bases outside the gene matches. The CDR3 length is 17 residues. Per the germline V gene, CDR1 is MNHEY and CDR2 is SVGAGI. CDR3 coding DNA: TGTGCCAGCAGTTACTCGATGGGGACTAGCGGGAGGGATACGCAGTATTTT. This translates into CASSYSMGTSGRDTQYF.

For the CDR3, the DNA is TGTGCCAGCAGTATAAGACAGGGAAGGCGTGACGAGCAGTACTTC. Protein sequence: CASSIRQGRRDEQYF. V is TRBV27 and J is TRBJ2-7; 7 bases match TRBD1. The CDR3 consists of 15 residues. The V gene's germline CDR1 is MNHEY and CDR2 SMNVEV (reference sequence). The trim removed 5 bases at V and 5 bases at J, leaving 12 bases unmatched.

This clonotype was detected a few times. The chain links TRBV10-1 to TRBJ2-3; D might be TRBD2 (6 bases). V was clipped by 4 bases and J by 2 bases, with 10 bases between them. This CDR3 region has 14 residues. Looked up from germline, CDR1 is WNHNN and CDR2 is SYGVQD (reference sequence). The CDR3 reads CASSAWGVTDTQYF. The DNA for the CDR3 is TGCGCCAGCAGTGCGTGGGGGGTCACAGATACGCAGTATTTT.

This clonotype was counted ten times or more. This CDR3 reads CASSPGTSGSQETQYF. The CDR3 bases are TGTGCCAGCAGCCCAGGGACTAGCGGGAGTCAAGAGACCCAGTACTTC. The chain combines TRBV7-2 with TRBJ2-5; 14 positions agree with TRBD2. The J segment lost 2 bases and the V segment lost 5 bases, leaving 4 bases of the junction unmatched. CDR1 and CDR2 (germline): SGHTA, FQGNSA. The CDR3 loop spans 16 amino acids.

There are many counts of this clonotype. This sequence joins TRBV7-8 and TRBJ2-1; maybe TRBD2 (5 bases). Germline CDR1 reads SGHVS; CDR2 reads FQNEAQ. Trimming pared 5 bases from V and 8 bases from J, leaving 10 bases between. The CDR3 runs to 12 residues. The CDR3 coding sequence is TGTGCCAGCAGCCCATACGGGGATGAGCAGTTCTTC. It translates to CASSPYGDEQFF.

Points on this clonotype: Since a much larger clone is just one base distant, this may be a read error. This chain connects TRBV12-3 or TRBV12-4 to TRBJ1-3; maybe TRBD1 (5 bases). The CDR3 totals 15 residues. The CDR3 coding sequence is TGTGCCAGCAGTTTTGGACACCTCTCTGGAAACACCTTATATTTT. Protein: CASSFGHLSGNTLYF.

This clonotype was counted many times. The chain links TRBV28 to TRBJ1-2, with D possibly TRBD1 on 6 matching bases. V dropped 0 bases and J dropped 3 bases, with 14 bases sitting between them. Germline CDR1 is MDHEN and CDR2 is SYDVKM. CDR3 length: 16 amino acids. The CDR3 sequence: CASSLWEGVPYYGYTF. CDR3 coding DNA: TGTGCCAGCAGTTTATGGGAGGGGGTTCCTTACTATGGCTACACCTTC.